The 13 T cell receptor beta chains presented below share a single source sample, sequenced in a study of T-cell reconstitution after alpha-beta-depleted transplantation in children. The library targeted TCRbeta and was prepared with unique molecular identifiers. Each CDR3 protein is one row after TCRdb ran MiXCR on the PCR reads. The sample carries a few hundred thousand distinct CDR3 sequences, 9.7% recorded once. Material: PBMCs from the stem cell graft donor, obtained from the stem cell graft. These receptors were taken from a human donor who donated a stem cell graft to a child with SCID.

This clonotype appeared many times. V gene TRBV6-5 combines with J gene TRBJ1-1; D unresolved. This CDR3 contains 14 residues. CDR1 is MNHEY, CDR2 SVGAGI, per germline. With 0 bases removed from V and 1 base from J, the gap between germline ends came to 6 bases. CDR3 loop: CASSYSGENTEAFF. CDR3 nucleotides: TGTGCCAGCAGTTACTCCGGAGAGAACACTGAAGCTTTCTTT.

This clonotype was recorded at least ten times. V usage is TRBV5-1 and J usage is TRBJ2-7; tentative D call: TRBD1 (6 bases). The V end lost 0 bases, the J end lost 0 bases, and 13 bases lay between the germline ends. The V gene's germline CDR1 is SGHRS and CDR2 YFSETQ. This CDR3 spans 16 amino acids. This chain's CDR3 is CASSLETGISSYEQYF. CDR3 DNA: TGCGCCAGCAGCTTGGAGACAGGCATTAGCTCCTACGAGCAGTACTTC.

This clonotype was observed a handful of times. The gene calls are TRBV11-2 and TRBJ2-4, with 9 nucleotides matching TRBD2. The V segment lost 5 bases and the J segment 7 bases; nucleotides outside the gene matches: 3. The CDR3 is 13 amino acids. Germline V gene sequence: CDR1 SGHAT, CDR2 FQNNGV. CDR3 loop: CASSRGRENIQYF. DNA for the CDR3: TGTGCCAGCAGCCGCGGGAGGGAGAACATTCAGTACTTC.

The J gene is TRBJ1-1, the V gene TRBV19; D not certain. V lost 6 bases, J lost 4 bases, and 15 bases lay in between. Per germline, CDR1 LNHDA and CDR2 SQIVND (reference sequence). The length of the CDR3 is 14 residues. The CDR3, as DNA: TGTGCCAGTAGAAACGGGAGGTTCGGCACTGAAGCTTTCTTT. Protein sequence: CASRNGRFGTEAFF.

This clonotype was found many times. The CDR3 sequence is CSARDPRRFTYEQYF. For the CDR3, the DNA is TGCAGTGCTAGAGATCCGAGAAGATTCACCTACGAGCAGTACTTC. The chain combines TRBV20-1 with TRBJ2-7; D gene unclear. Germline V gives CDR1 DFQATT, CDR2 SNEGSKA (reference sequence). V was shortened by 0 bases and J by 2 bases, with 14 bases between the two germline ends. CDR3 length: 15 amino acids.

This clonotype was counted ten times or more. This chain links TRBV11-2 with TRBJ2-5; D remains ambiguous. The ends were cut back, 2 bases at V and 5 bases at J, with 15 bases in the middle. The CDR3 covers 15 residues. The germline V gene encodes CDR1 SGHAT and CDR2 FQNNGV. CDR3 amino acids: CASSLSVAGVETQYF. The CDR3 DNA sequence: TGTGCCAGCAGCTTATCCGTGGCAGGAGTTGAGACCCAGTACTTC. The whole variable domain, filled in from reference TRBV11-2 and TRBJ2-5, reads EAGVAQSPRYKIIEKRQSVAFWCNPISGHATLYWYQQILGQGPKLLIQFQNNGVVDDSQLPKDRFSAERLKGVDSTLKIQPAKLEDSAVYLCASSLSVAGVETQYFGPGTRLLVL.

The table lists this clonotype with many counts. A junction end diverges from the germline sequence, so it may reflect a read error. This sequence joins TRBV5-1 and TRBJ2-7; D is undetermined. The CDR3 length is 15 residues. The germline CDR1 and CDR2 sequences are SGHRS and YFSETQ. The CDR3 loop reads CASSLGSGSSYEQYF. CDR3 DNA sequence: TGTGCCAGCAGCTTGGGGTCAGGAAGCTCCTACGAGCAGTACTTC.

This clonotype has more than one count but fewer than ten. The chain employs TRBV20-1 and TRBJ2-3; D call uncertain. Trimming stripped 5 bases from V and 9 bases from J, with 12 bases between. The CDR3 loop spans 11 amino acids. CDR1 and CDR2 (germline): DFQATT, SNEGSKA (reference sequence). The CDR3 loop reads CSARTLRTQYF. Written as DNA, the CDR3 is TGCAGTGCTCGGACCTTGAGGACGCAGTATTTT.

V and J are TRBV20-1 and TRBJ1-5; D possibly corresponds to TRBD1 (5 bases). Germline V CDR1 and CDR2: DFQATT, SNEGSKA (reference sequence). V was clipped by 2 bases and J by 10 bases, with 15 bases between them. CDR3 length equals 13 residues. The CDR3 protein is CSARKAFQGPQHF. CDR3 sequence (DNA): TGCAGTGCTAGAAAGGCCTTCCAGGGACCCCAGCATTTT.

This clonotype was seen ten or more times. The CDR3 DNA reads TGTGCCAGCACCCTTAGCGGGTCCTACAATGAGCAGTTCTTC. This codes for CASTLSGSYNEQFF. V usage is TRBV12-3 or TRBV12-4 and J usage is TRBJ2-1, with TRBD2 matching 7 bases. V gave up 7 bases and J gave up 1 base; unmatched junction bases: 4. The CDR3 extends over 14 amino acids.

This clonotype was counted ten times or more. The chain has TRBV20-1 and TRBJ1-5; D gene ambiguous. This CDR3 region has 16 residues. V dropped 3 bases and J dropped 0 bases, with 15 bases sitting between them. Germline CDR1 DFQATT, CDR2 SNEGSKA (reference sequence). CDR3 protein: CSASSPGYHSNQPQHF. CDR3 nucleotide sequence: TGCAGTGCTAGTTCTCCGGGGTATCATAGCAATCAGCCCCAGCATTTT.

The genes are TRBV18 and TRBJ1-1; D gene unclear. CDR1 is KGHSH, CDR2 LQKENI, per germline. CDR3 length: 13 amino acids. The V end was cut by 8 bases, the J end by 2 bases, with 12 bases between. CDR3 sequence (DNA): TGTGCCAGCGCCGGGGATGTTAACACTGAAGCTTTCTTT. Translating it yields CASAGDVNTEAFF.

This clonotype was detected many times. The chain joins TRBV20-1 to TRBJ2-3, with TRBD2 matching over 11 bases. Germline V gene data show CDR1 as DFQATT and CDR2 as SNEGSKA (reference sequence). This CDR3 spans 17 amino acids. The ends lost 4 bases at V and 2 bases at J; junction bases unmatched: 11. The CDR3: CSAKSRLAGFITDTQYF. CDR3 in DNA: TGCAGTGCTAAAAGCAGACTAGCGGGGTTTATCACAGATACGCAGTATTTT.